The rows below give T cell receptor beta chains drawn from one sample of a study of blood T cells in healthy people across ages. In TCRdb, the 5' RACE reads were re-called with MiXCR into one record per CDR3 protein. The sample holds over 500,000 distinct CDR3 sequences; over 40% are singletons and the top ten take roughly 14%. Material: blood. These receptors were taken from a woman aged 80 or older in good health. Both conserved end residues are part of each CDR3. The D gene is left open where the match is weak. Rows may omit the clone size; those that give it use once, few, many or a size class.

j_call v_call d_call clone_size cdr3_aa cdr3_nt
TRBJ2-7 TRBV10-3 . many CAITREQGGYEQYF TGTGCCATCACTCGTGAACAGGGAGGCTACGAGCAGTACTTC
TRBJ1-1 TRBV20-1 TRBD1 . CSASVPGQGAGEAFF TGCAGTGCTAGCGTCCCGGGACAGGGGGCGGGTGAAGCTTTCTTT
TRBJ2-2 TRBV28 TRBD1 many CASSTLGGDRGTGELFF TGTGCCAGCTCAACATTGGGAGGAGACAGGGGAACCGGGGAGCTGTTTTTT
TRBJ2-7 TRBV19 TRBD1 . CASSRGPGQSYEQYF TGTGCCAGTAGCCGCGGACCGGGACAGTCGTACGAGCAGTACTTC
TRBJ1-4 TRBV24-1 TRBD1 . CATSGATGEEKLLF TGTGCCACCAGTGGCGCCACAGGGGAAGAAAAACTGCTTTTT
TRBJ1-1 TRBV7-2 . few CASSPPSPVNTEAFF TGTGCCAGCAGCCCACCGTCCCCGGTGAACACTGAAGCTTTCTTT
TRBJ2-5 TRBV12-3/TRBV12-4 TRBD1 . CASSQRTGLSETQYF TGTGCCAGCAGTCAGCGGACAGGGCTCTCGGAGACCCAGTACTTC
TRBJ2-2 TRBV7-9 . few CASSLFKPIDTGELFF TGTGCCAGCAGCTTATTTAAGCCAATCGACACCGGGGAGCTGTTTTTT
TRBJ1-5 TRBV20-1 . . CSARESGGWKQPQHF TGCAGTGCTAGAGAGTCGGGGGGATGGAAACAGCCCCAGCATTTT
TRBJ2-4 TRBV20-1 TRBD1 . CSASGGIQYF TGCAGTGCGTCAGGGGGCATTCAGTACTTC